This entry features one T cell receptor (beta chain) sequence. The sample belongs to a study of blood T cell repertoires in COVID-19. Here immunoSEQ multiplex PCR was the method, and the copy in TCRdb shows in-frame clones only, minus some. The data show some 40,000 clones, with roughly 78% seen just once and about a sixth held by the top ten. This CDR3 is built from 17 residues. Germline-derived CDR1 and CDR2 are SGHRS and YFSETQ. V lost 0 bases and J lost 4; bases outside the gene matches: 3. The chain is built from TRBV5-1 and TRBJ2-1; 14 bases agree with TRBD2. The material sequenced was peripheral blood. This clonotype was sampled from a man between 65 and 85 years old with acute or convalescent COVID-19. The CDR3 here is CASSLGTSGGPYNEQFF. The CDR3 DNA sequence: TGCGCCAGCAGCTTGGGGACTAGCGGGGGGCCGTACAATGAGCAGTTCTTC. Drawing the rest from reference TRBV5-1 and TRBJ2-1, the complete variable domain is KAGVTQTPRYLIKTRGQQVTLSCSPISGHRSVSWYQQTPGQGLQFLFEYFSETQRNKGNFPGRFSGRQFSNSRSEMNVSTLELGDSALYLCASSLGTSGGPYNEQFFGPGTRLTVL.